The T cell receptor beta chain described here comes from a study of T cells expressing NK-cell markers. Regarding the study as a whole: Dominance of the CD3+CD56-NKG2C+ fraction by these clonotypes also held in a handful of donors.

In the case of this clonotype: Its specificity is not known.

TCRdb re-called the 5' RACE reads and shows each CDR3 protein once, DNA omitted. This sample lists 450,000 to 600,000 distinct CDR3 sequences; its ten largest clones have about 3.6%. This sequence was found in a man aged 18 to 29 in good health. The sequenced material came from blood T cells: a sorted CD56 or NKG2C T cell subset, CD4+ or CD8+ T cells, or bulk PBMC T cells (not recorded which).

The CDR3 reads CANGRVFGLPNEQFF. The rearrangement joins TRBV10-1 to TRBJ2-1; TCRdb proposes TRBD2, but this gene call is untestable without DNA. Germline V gives CDR1 WNHNN, CDR2 SYGVQD (reference sequence). This CDR3 comprises 15 residues.